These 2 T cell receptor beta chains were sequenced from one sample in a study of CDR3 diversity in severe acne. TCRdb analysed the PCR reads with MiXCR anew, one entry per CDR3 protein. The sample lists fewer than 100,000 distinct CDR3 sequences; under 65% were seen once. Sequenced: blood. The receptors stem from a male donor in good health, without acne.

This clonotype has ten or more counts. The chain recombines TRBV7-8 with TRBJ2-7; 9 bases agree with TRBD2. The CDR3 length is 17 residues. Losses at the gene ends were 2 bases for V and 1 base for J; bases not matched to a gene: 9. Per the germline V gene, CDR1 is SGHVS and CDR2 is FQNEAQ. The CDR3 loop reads CASSLMGRLAESYEQYF. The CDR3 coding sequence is TGTGCCAGCAGCTTAATGGGTCGACTAGCGGAGTCCTACGAGCAGTACTTC.

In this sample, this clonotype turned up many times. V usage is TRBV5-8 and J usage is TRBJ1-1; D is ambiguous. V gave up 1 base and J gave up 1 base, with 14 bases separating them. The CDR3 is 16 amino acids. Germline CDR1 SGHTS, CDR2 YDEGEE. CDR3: CASSLYIWGGNTEAFF. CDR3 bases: TGTGCCAGCAGCTTGTATATATGGGGTGGGAACACTGAAGCTTTCTTT.